These 9 T cell receptor beta chains were sequenced from one sample in a study of graft-versus-host responses after intestinal transplantation. These TCRs' antigens remain unknown. Profiled with immunoSEQ multiplex PCR; TCRdb holds only in-frame clones, not every one. The repertoire holds roughly 100,000 clones, with about 90% as singletons. The sample was unstimulated CD4+ T cells sorted from spleen or lymph node cells, taken before intestinal transplant. These receptors were taken from a human donor who received an intestinal transplant.

V gene TRBV30 combines with J gene TRBJ2-2; the D is unclear. Germline CDR1 reads GTSNPN; CDR2 reads SVGIG (reference sequence). V gave up 2 bases and J gave up 6 bases, with 19 bases separating them. The CDR3 is 16 residues long. The chain's CDR3 is CAWSPRFRERPGELFF. The CDR3 DNA follows: TGTGCCTGGAGTCCACGTTTCCGAGAGAGACCCGGGGAGCTGTTTTTT. The variable domain in full, completed from reference TRBV30 and TRBJ2-2, reads SQTIHQWPATLVQPVGSPLSLECTVEGTSNPNLYWYRQAAGRGLQLLFYSVGIGQISSEVPQNLSASRPQDRQFILSSKKLLLSDSGFYLCAWSPRFRERPGELFFGEGSRLTVL.

This chain connects TRBV6-5 to TRBJ2-2; D is unresolved. V dropped 0 bases and J dropped 6 bases, with 8 bases sitting between them. The CDR3 loop spans 14 amino acids. Germline CDR1 reads MNHEY; CDR2 reads SVGAGI. CDR3 DNA sequence: TGTGCCAGCAGTTACTCGAATGCAGCCGGGGAGCTGTTTTTT. Its protein product is CASSYSNAAGELFF.

CDR3 protein: CASSLASRQRSFYEQYF. The CDR3 DNA sequence: TGTGCCAGCAGCTTAGCGTCAAGGCAGAGGTCTTTTTACGAGCAGTACTTC. The gene calls are TRBV7-2 and TRBJ2-7, with no clear D. Trimming stripped 0 bases from V and 4 bases from J, with 19 bases between. From germline, CDR1 is SGHTA and CDR2 FQGNSA. This CDR3 has 17 residues.

The gene calls are TRBV5-1 and TRBJ2-7; D gene uncertain. CDR1 is SGHRS and CDR2 is YFSETQ in the germline V gene. This CDR3 has 13 amino acids. Trimming shortened V by 0 bases and J by 7 bases, and 11 bases separated the two germline ends. The CDR3 reads CASSLVGRWEQYF. For the CDR3, the DNA is TGCGCCAGCAGCTTGGTTGGCCGTTGGGAGCAGTACTTC.

A note on this clone: Other nucleotide sequences from this sample produce the same CDR3. The CDR3 DNA follows: TGCGCCAGCAGCTTGACGCATTCATCAGGAAACACCATATATTTT. It is translated as CASSLTHSSGNTIYF. The chain has TRBV5-1 and TRBJ1-3; D is undetermined. V lost 1 base, J lost 4 bases, and 12 bases lay in between. There are 15 residues in the CDR3. CDR1 and CDR2 from the germline V gene are SGHRS and YFSETQ. The full variable domain, with the rest looked up from reference TRBV5-1 and TRBJ1-3, is KAGVTQTPRYLIKTRGQQVTLSCSPISGHRSVSWYQQTPGQGLQFLFEYFSETQRNKGNFPGRFSGRQFSNSRSEMNVSTLELGDSALYLCASSLTHSSGNTIYFGEGSWLTVV.

The chain uses TRBV18 and TRBJ2-1, with TRBD2 matching 10 bases. This CDR3 has 15 residues. Germline V lookup: CDR1 KGHSH, CDR2 LQKENI. After removal of 5 bases from V and 3 bases from J, the junction contained 4 bases not matched to a gene. The DNA for the CDR3 is TGTGCCAGCTCATTGTCTAGCGGGAGCTACAATGAGCAGTTCTTC. Its translation is CASSLSSGSYNEQFF.

The chain couples TRBV5-6 to TRBJ1-1; 7 positions match TRBD1. Per the germline V gene, CDR1 is SGHDT and CDR2 is YYEEEE. CDR3 size: 14 residues. V dropped 1 base and J dropped 7; count of bases not matched to a gene: 7. In DNA, the CDR3 is TGTGCCAGCAGCTTGAACAGGGGAATAGGTGAAGCTTTCTTT. It encodes CASSLNRGIGEAFF. The full variable domain, with the rest looked up from reference TRBV5-6 and TRBJ1-1, is DAGVTQSPTHLIKTRGQQVTLRCSPKSGHDTVSWYQQALGQGPQFIFQYYEEEERQRGNFPDRFSGHQFPNYSSELNVNALLLGDSALYLCASSLNRGIGEAFFGQGTRLTVV.

This CDR3 is CASSPPGGPPGANVLTF. As DNA, the CDR3 is TGTGCCAGCTCACCACCGGGGGGACCCCCTGGGGCCAACGTCCTGACTTTC. V usage is TRBV18 and J usage is TRBJ2-6, with D tentatively TRBD2 (6 bases). V lost 0 bases, J lost 2 bases, and 11 bases lay in between. The CDR3 loop spans 17 amino acids. Germline V gene sequence: CDR1 KGHSH, CDR2 LQKENI.

This clone was found a few times. This chain joins TRBV2 and TRBJ1-2; possibly TRBD1 for D (5 bases). The CDR3 runs 15 residues. Germline V gene data show CDR1 as SNHLY and CDR2 as FYNNEI. The V and J ends lost 1 base and 8 bases respectively, with 17 bases between them. CDR3 in DNA: TGTGCCAGCAGTGAAGACCAGGGTGTTGGTCGGGGCTACACCTTC. It encodes CASSEDQGVGRGYTF.